What follows are 23 T cell receptor beta chains derived from one specimen sequenced in a study of T cells after yellow fever vaccination. Via MiXCR, TCRdb re-called the 5' RACE reads, giving one row per CDR3 protein. This table holds 78,000 or so distinct CDR3 sequences, more than 5.5% found once. This specimen was CD8+ T cells sorted from PBMCs, taken less than 11 days after the first yellow fever vaccination. These receptors came from a man between 18 and 35 years old who received the YFV17D yellow fever vaccine.

Ten or more counts support this clonotype. This sequence joins TRBV20-1 and TRBJ1-6, with D uncertain. Deletions cut 6 bases from V and 0 bases from J, with 18 bases between. Germline V gives CDR1 DFQATT, CDR2 SNEGSKA (reference sequence). CDR3 length: 17 amino acids. The CDR3: CSANEYPTSSYNSPLHF. Written as DNA, the CDR3 is TGCAGTGCCAACGAATATCCCACCAGCTCCTATAATTCACCCCTCCACTTT.

This clonotype appeared a few times. This sequence joins TRBV4-1 and TRBJ2-1, with 11 bases aligning to TRBD1. V gave up 5 bases and J gave up 6 bases; unmatched junction bases: 15. The CDR3 spans 18 residues. CDR1 MGHRA and CDR2 YSYEKL come from the germline V gene. The CDR3 spells CASSFRHPRGQGVNEQFF. CDR3 sequence (DNA): TGCGCCAGCAGCTTTCGGCACCCGCGGGGACAGGGGGTCAATGAGCAGTTCTTC.

The chain has TRBV13 and TRBJ2-2, with no clear D. CDR1 PRHDT and CDR2 FYEKMQ come from the germline V gene (reference sequence). CDR3 length equals 11 residues. V was pared by 5 bases and J by 5 bases, with 3 bases between. The chain's CDR3 is CASSATGELFF. The CDR3 DNA is TGTGCCAGCAGCGCAACCGGGGAGCTGTTTTTT.

The chain couples TRBV20-1 to TRBJ2-1; 11 bases line up with TRBD2. Losses at the gene ends were 0 bases for V and 9 bases for J; bases not matched to a gene: 7. The CDR3 loop spans 15 amino acids. Germline V gene sequence: CDR1 DFQATT, CDR2 SNEGSKA (reference sequence). The CDR3 sequence is CSARDLLAGGGEQFF. The CDR3 DNA follows: TGCAGTGCTAGAGATCTGCTAGCGGGGGGTGGTGAGCAGTTCTTC.

This clonotype was detected only a few times. The chain couples TRBV12-3 or TRBV12-4 to TRBJ2-7; no reliable D call. Trimming pared 5 bases from V and 5 bases from J, leaving 13 bases between. This CDR3 has 13 amino acids. The CDR3 sequence: CASSPRLEDEQYV. The DNA for the CDR3 is TGTGCCAGCAGTCCTCGTCTCGAGGACGAGCAGTACGTC.

The V and J genes are TRBV3-1 and TRBJ2-7, with no clear D. Trimming removed 1 base from V and 0 bases from J, with 16 bases in between. Per germline, CDR1 LGHDT and CDR2 YNNKEL (reference sequence). The length of the CDR3 is 17 residues. Here the CDR3 reads CASSQGTSIGSSYEQYV. CDR3 DNA: TGTGCCAGCAGCCAAGGGACCAGTATCGGCAGCTCCTACGAGCAGTACGTC.

There are many counts of this clonotype. The chain recombines TRBV12-3 or TRBV12-4 with TRBJ2-5; either TRBD1 or TRBD2 may supply D (5 bases each). V was clipped by 8 bases and J by 5 bases, with 15 bases between them. The CDR3 spans 13 residues. DNA for the CDR3: TGTGCCAGCTCCCCCCGGGGACGGGAGACCCAGTACTTC. Its protein is CASSPRGRETQYF.

Ten or more counts support this clonotype. V is TRBV11-2 and J is TRBJ2-5; TRBD2 matches at 12 bases. V dropped 5 bases and J dropped 2; count of bases not matched to a gene: 12. From germline, CDR1 is SGHAT and CDR2 FQNNGV. The CDR3 covers 18 residues. CDR3 protein: CASSPASGGAIIQETQYF. The CDR3 coding sequence is TGTGCCAGCAGCCCGGCTAGCGGGGGGGCCATTATACAAGAGACCCAGTACTTC.

The table lists this clonotype with many counts. The chain couples TRBV2 to TRBJ2-7; 8 bases fit TRBD1. CDR1 and CDR2 from the germline V gene are SNHLY and FYNNEI. V lost 6 bases, J lost 4 bases, and 11 bases stayed unmatched. The CDR3 consists of 15 residues. The CDR3 DNA reads as TGTGCCAGCAGCGGGGACAGGACTAAGATGTACGAGCAGTACGTC. Protein product: CASSGDRTKMYEQYV.

In this sample, this clonotype turned up many times. The rearrangement uses TRBV6-2 or TRBV6-3 and TRBJ2-7; 8 bases match TRBD1. The CDR3 has 13 residues. Germline V gene sequence: CDR1 MNHEY, CDR2 SVGEGT. V dropped 2 bases and J dropped 5; count of bases not matched to a gene: 2. The CDR3 loop reads CASSYETGDEQYV. The CDR3 bases are TGTGCCAGCAGTTACGAGACAGGGGACGAGCAGTACGTC.

A few counts support this clonotype. The V gene is TRBV11-2, the J gene TRBJ2-7, with unresolved D. V was shortened by 6 bases and J by 4 bases, with 16 bases between the two germline ends. The CDR3 sequence is 14 residues long. The V gene's germline CDR1 is SGHAT and CDR2 FQNNGV. CDR3 residues: CASSPLIDRYEQYF. The CDR3 nucleotides are TGTGCCAGCAGTCCACTCATTGACCGATACGAGCAGTACTTC.

The genes are TRBV7-2 and TRBJ2-7; 7 nucleotides align to TRBD1. This CDR3 region has 13 residues. Trimming took 3 bases from V and 6 from J; bases not matched to a gene: 5. Germline V gives CDR1 SGHTA, CDR2 FQGNSA. CDR3 DNA sequence: TGTGCCAGCAGCTTCCTGACAGGGCGCGAGCAGTACGTC. Amino acids: CASSFLTGREQYV.

In its sample, this clonotype was seen many times. The chain couples TRBV6-1 to TRBJ2-5, with D possibly being TRBD2 (6 bases). Deletions cut 10 bases from V and 5 bases from J, with 20 bases between. The CDR3 length is 14 residues. Per the germline V gene, CDR1 is MNHNS and CDR2 is SASEGT. The CDR3, as DNA: TGTGCCACCTTCGTGTGGGGGGAAACGGAGACCCAGTACTTC. This codes for CATFVWGETETQYF.

This clonotype was observed at least ten times. The gene calls are TRBV5-1 and TRBJ1-1; D not certain. V was cut by 0 bases and J by 4 bases, with 10 bases left in between. Germline V gene sequence: CDR1 SGHRS, CDR2 YFSETQ. CDR3 length: 14 residues. The chain's CDR3 is CASSLGVASTEAFF. The CDR3 DNA sequence: TGCGCCAGCAGCTTGGGGGTGGCAAGCACTGAAGCTTTCTTT.

The CDR3 nucleotides are TGTGCCAGCAGCTTATACGGAGCGGGGGCCGGGGAGACCCAGTACTTC. It translates to CASSLYGAGAGETQYF. J is TRBJ2-5 and V is TRBV11-2; TRBD2 agrees at 8 bases. This CDR3 is built from 16 residues. Germline V gives CDR1 SGHAT, CDR2 FQNNGV. V lost 2 bases, J lost 5 bases, and 10 bases stayed unmatched.

This clonotype was seen at least ten times. V is TRBV12-3 or TRBV12-4 and J is TRBJ1-5; weak D call: TRBD1 (5 bases). The V and J ends lost 7 bases and 2 bases respectively, with 12 bases between them. This CDR3 has 14 residues. CDR3 sequence: CASTHMGGNQPQHF. CDR3 bases: TGTGCCAGCACCCACATGGGGGGCAATCAGCCCCAGCATTTT.

This clonotype was found many times. V and J are TRBV6-2 or TRBV6-3 and TRBJ2-3; TRBD1 matches 10 bases. The CDR3 runs to 14 residues. The junction had 7 bases not matched to a gene; V was cut back by 10 bases and J by 3 bases. CDR1 is MNHEY, CDR2 SVGEGT, per germline. DNA for the CDR3: TGTGCCACCACGACAGGGGGCATGACAGATACGCAGTATTTT. It is translated as CATTTGGMTDTQYF.

There are a few counts of this clonotype. The chain has TRBV27 and TRBJ1-2; D not resolved. There are 14 residues in the CDR3. CDR1 and CDR2 from the germline V gene are MNHEY and SMNVEV (reference sequence). Trimming left V 2 bases short and J 3 bases short, with 10 bases between. The CDR3: CASSLRTGHYGYTF. The CDR3 region has the DNA TGTGCCAGCAGTTTACGGACCGGACACTATGGCTACACCTTC.

Many counts were recorded for this clonotype. This chain uses TRBV4-1 with TRBJ2-3, with TRBD1 identical over 7 bases. V lost 4 bases, J lost 3 bases, and 7 bases stayed unmatched. Germline CDR1 MGHRA, CDR2 YSYEKL. CDR3 length: 15 residues. The CDR3 DNA follows: TGCGCCAGCAGCCCGGGACAGTGGAGGACAGATACGCAGTATTTT. Its translation: CASSPGQWRTDTQYF.

This clonotype has just a few counts. The V gene is TRBV9, the J gene TRBJ2-1; TRBD2 aligns across 10 bases. V shed 0 bases, J shed 0 bases, and the junction held 3 bases outside the gene matches. The length of the CDR3 is 17 residues. CDR1 is SGDLS, CDR2 YYNGEE, per germline. The CDR3 sequence is CASSVVGTSDSYNEQFF. The CDR3, as DNA: TGTGCCAGCAGCGTAGTTGGGACTAGCGACTCCTACAATGAGCAGTTCTTC.

As for this clonotype: A much more abundant neighbour one base away suggests this may be a read error. The V gene is TRBV4-3, the J gene TRBJ1-1; no clear D. The CDR3 loop spans 11 amino acids. Germline CDR1 LGHNA, CDR2 YSLEER. DNA of the CDR3: TGCGCCACCAGCCACGGAATTGAAGCTTTCTTT. Its translation is CATSHGIEAFF.

The table lists this clonotype with a few counts. This chain connects TRBV28 to TRBJ2-1, with a tentative D call TRBD1 (5 bases). The CDR3 covers 12 residues. Trimming took off 7 bases at V and 5 bases at J, with 9 bases between the two ends. CDR1 is MDHEN and CDR2 is SYDVKM in the germline V gene. The CDR3 here is CASNRQHNEQFF. The CDR3 DNA sequence: TGTGCCAGCAACAGGCAGCACAATGAGCAGTTCTTC.

This clonotype occurred many times. An end of the junction differs from the germline gene, which may be a read error. The gene calls are TRBV10-3 and TRBJ2-1; either TRBD1 or TRBD2 may fit D (5 bases each). The CDR3 covers 14 residues. Germline values: CDR1 ENHRY, CDR2 SYGVKD. CDR3 sequence (DNA): TGTGCCATCAGTGAGTCGTCTTCTTCCAACCCCGGGGCCTTC. Amino acid sequence: CAISESSSSNPGAF.